A single sample is the source of the 19 T cell receptor beta chains below, sequenced in a study of blood T cell repertoires in COVID-19. Data came from immunoSEQ multiplex PCR; TCRdb stores just in-frame clones and leaves some out. The top ten hold roughly 1.1% of the sample, which has 180,000 or so clones, around 82% seen once. Sequenced input: peripheral blood. These receptors all come from a man in his sixties who had recovered from COVID-19.

V gene TRBV28 combines with J gene TRBJ2-5, with a weak D call TRBD1 (6 bases). Germline CDR1 is MDHEN and CDR2 is SYDVKM. The CDR3 extends over 13 amino acids. The V end lost 4 bases, the J end lost 5 bases, and 11 bases lay between the germline ends. The CDR3 DNA reads as TGTGCCAGCAGTTCACAGGGCCCCGAGACCCAGTACTTC. Translated: CASSSQGPETQYF.

This clone was seen a single time. The chain uses TRBV10-3 and TRBJ2-2; D might be TRBD1 (6 bases). The V end lost 6 bases, the J end lost 7 bases, and 15 bases lay between the germline ends. Germline V lookup: CDR1 ENHRY, CDR2 SYGVKD. The CDR3 is 14 amino acids. The CDR3 DNA reads TGTGCCATCAGGGGGGCAGAGCCGGGCGGGGAGCTGTTTTTT. This sequence encodes CAIRGAEPGGELFF.

The CDR3 region has the DNA TGTGCCAGCAGCCTAGGGAACAGGGCGGTGGATGGCTACACCTTC. It translates to CASSLGNRAVDGYTF. V usage is TRBV5-8 and J usage is TRBJ1-2; a possible D gene is TRBD1 (6 bases). The germline V and J ends were trimmed by 4 bases and 6 bases, with 19 bases remaining between them. Germline assignment: CDR1 SGHTS and CDR2 YDEGEE. The CDR3 length is 15 residues. Combining the CDR3 with reference TRBV5-8 and TRBJ1-2 gives the whole variable domain EAGVTQSPTHLIKTRGQQATLRCSPISGHTSVYWYQQALGLGLQFLLWYDEGEERNRGNFPPRFSGRQFPNYSSELNVNALELEDSALYLCASSLGNRAVDGYTFGSGTRLTVV.

V is TRBV6-6 and J is TRBJ2-1; D may be TRBD2 (7 bases). Germline V gene data show CDR1 as MNHNY and CDR2 as SVGAGI (reference sequence). V lost 6 bases to trimming and J lost 8 bases, with 23 bases between them. The CDR3 runs 16 residues. This CDR3 is CASRVRGGPISHEQFF. CDR3 bases: TGTGCCAGCAGAGTACGCGGGGGCCCCATTTCCCATGAGCAGTTCTTC.

CDR3 region: CASSLGGRGRSPLHF. CDR3 DNA: TGTGCCAGCAGCTTGGGAGGCAGGGGGAGGTCACCCCTCCACTTT. The V gene is TRBV7-2, the J gene TRBJ1-6; 7 bases are a match to TRBD1. Germline values: CDR1 SGHTA, CDR2 FQGNSA. The ends lost 3 bases at V and 10 bases at J; junction bases unmatched: 9. The CDR3 spans 15 residues.

V gene TRBV3-1 (or the pseudogene TRBV3-2) combines with J gene TRBJ2-4, with 15 bases matching TRBD2. The CDR3 runs 17 residues. The V gene's germline CDR1 is LGHDT and CDR2 YNNKEL (reference sequence). J lost 9 bases, V lost 4 bases, and 10 bases had no gene match. Written as DNA, the CDR3 is TGTGCCAGCAGCCTCGGACTAGCGGGGGGGCCTTCGATCATTCAGTACTTC. Protein: CASSLGLAGGPSIIQYF.

The V gene is TRBV27, the J gene TRBJ2-3; 7 bases fit TRBD2. The CDR3 covers 14 residues. Per germline, CDR1 MNHEY and CDR2 SMNVEV (reference sequence). The junction had 8 bases not matched to a gene; V was cut back by 7 bases and J by 4 bases. The CDR3 nucleotides are TGTGCCAGCACCAAGGCGGGGGTCTCAGATACGCAGTATTTT. Amino acid sequence: CASTKAGVSDTQYF.

The chain recombines TRBV7-9 with TRBJ2-1, with a possible D match to TRBD2 (6 bases). This CDR3 has 15 amino acids. The V and J ends lost 5 bases and 2 bases respectively, with 13 bases between them. From germline, CDR1 is SEHNR and CDR2 FQNEAQ (reference sequence). The CDR3 DNA follows: TGTGCCAGCAGCCCTCGCGGGGCAGCCTACAATGAGCAGTTCTTC. Translating it yields CASSPRGAAYNEQFF.

This clone was found once. The rearrangement uses TRBV19 and TRBJ1-2; 7 positions match TRBD1. The germline gives CDR1 LNHDA, CDR2 SQIVND (reference sequence). With V trimmed by 7 bases and J by 8 bases, 16 bases remained unmatched. The CDR3 is 15 amino acids. The CDR3, as DNA: TGTGCCAGTACCTATTGGGTAGGGACAGAAAACGGCTACACCTTC. This encodes CASTYWVGTENGYTF. Drawing the rest from reference TRBV19 and TRBJ1-2, the complete variable domain is DGGITQSPKYLFRKEGQNVTLSCEQNLNHDAMYWYRQDPGQGLRLIYYSQIVNDFQKGDIAEGYSVSREKKESFPLTVTSAQKNPTAFYLCASTYWVGTENGYTFGSGTRLTVV.

The J gene is TRBJ2-1, the V gene TRBV7-9, with 9 bases fitting TRBD2. Losses at the gene ends were 4 bases for V and 10 bases for J; bases not matched to a gene: 11. Germline V lookup: CDR1 SEHNR, CDR2 FQNEAQ (reference sequence). This CDR3 has 15 residues. The CDR3 protein is CASSSTRTSALEQFF. The CDR3 bases are TGTGCCAGCAGCTCCACTCGGACTAGCGCCCTAGAGCAGTTCTTC.

The V and J genes are TRBV14 and TRBJ2-1; 9 bases align to TRBD2. CDR1 and CDR2 (germline): SGHDN, FVKESK. The CDR3 loop spans 15 amino acids. V dropped 5 bases and J dropped 4; count of bases not matched to a gene: 6. The CDR3 spells CASSSGTSFYNEQFF. As DNA, the CDR3 is TGTGCCAGCAGCTCTGGGACTAGCTTTTACAATGAGCAGTTCTTC. The complete variable domain, with remaining parts taken from reference TRBV14 and TRBJ2-1, reads EAGVTQFPSHSVIEKGQTVTLRCDPISGHDNLYWYRRVMGKEIKFLLHFVKESKQDESGMPNNRFLAERTGGTYSTLKVQPAELEDSGVYFCASSSGTSFYNEQFFGPGTRLTVL.

The chain is built from TRBV5-5 and TRBJ2-7; 10 bases are shared with TRBD2. V lost 1 base, J lost 6 bases, and 13 bases stayed unmatched. Per the germline V gene, CDR1 is SGHKS and CDR2 is YYEKEE (reference sequence). The CDR3 length is 17 residues. CDR3 bases: TGTGCCAGCAGCTTGAAAAGCGGGGGGGCGTCGGCTGGCGAGCAGTACTTC. It encodes CASSLKSGGASAGEQYF.

This CDR3 is CASSLYRGAGDEQYF. The DNA of the CDR3 is TGCGCCAGCAGCTTGTACCGGGGGGCGGGAGACGAGCAGTACTTC. V usage is TRBV5-1 and J usage is TRBJ2-7, with D possibly matching TRBD2 (7 bases). CDR3 length: 15 residues. V was cut by 1 base and J by 5 bases, with 16 bases left in between. CDR1 SGHRS and CDR2 YFSETQ come from the germline V gene.

V and J are TRBV6-5 and TRBJ2-3; D perhaps matches TRBD1 (5 bases). There are 15 residues in the CDR3. Germline CDR1 and CDR2: MNHEY and SVGAGI. For the CDR3, the DNA is TGTACTTCCAGGTACAGTAGGGGCAGCACAGATACGCAGTATTTT. It codes for CTSRYSRGSTDTQYF.

This sequence joins TRBV6-5 and TRBJ1-2, with TRBD1 as a possible D gene (5 bases). Trimming took off 0 bases at V and 8 bases at J, with 19 bases between the two ends. This CDR3 is built from 16 residues. The germline CDR1 and CDR2 sequences are MNHEY and SVGAGI. The CDR3 region is CASSYSGTVQGRGYTF. The CDR3 nucleotides read TGTGCCAGCAGTTACTCGGGGACTGTGCAGGGAAGGGGCTACACCTTC.

J is TRBJ2-2 and V is TRBV21-1; the table gives TRBD1 as D, unverified against the DNA. TRBV21-1 is designated a pseudogene. This CDR3 has 16 residues. The CDR3 protein is CASSKEDSPNTGELFF. The DNA of the CDR3 is TGTGCCAGCAGCAAAGAGGACAGCCCGAACACCGGGGAGCTGTTTTTT.

The chain has TRBV7-2 and TRBJ2-6; 9 nucleotides line up with TRBD1. Looked up from germline, CDR1 is SGHTA and CDR2 is FQGNSA. J gave up 7 bases and V 4 bases, and 2 bases lay outside the gene matches. CDR3 length: 14 residues. This CDR3 is CASSWGQGANVLTF. DNA for the CDR3: TGTGCCAGCAGCTGGGGACAGGGAGCCAACGTCCTGACTTTC. Full variable domain (remainder filled in from reference TRBV7-2 and TRBJ2-6): GAGVSQSPSNKVTEKGKDVELRCDPISGHTALYWYRQSLGQGLEFLIYFQGNSAPDKSGLPSDRFSAERTGGSVSTLTIQRTQQEDSAVYLCASSWGQGANVLTFGAGSRLTVL.

This clone showed up just a few times. The chain couples TRBV5-5 to TRBJ1-5; D is possibly TRBD1 (6 bases). CDR1 and CDR2 (germline): SGHKS, YYEKEE (reference sequence). V was trimmed by 4 bases and J by 1 base, leaving 12 bases between them. This CDR3 contains 15 residues. Written as DNA, the CDR3 is TGTGCCAGCAGCCCGACAGGACAGAGCAATCAGCCCCAGCATTTT. Residues: CASSPTGQSNQPQHF.

V is TRBV10-3 and J is TRBJ1-1, with D maybe TRBD1 (5 bases). V dropped 8 bases and J dropped 4 bases, with 14 bases sitting between them. There are 13 residues in the CDR3. Germline V gives CDR1 ENHRY, CDR2 SYGVKD. CDR3 in amino acids: CAIRGLPGTEAFF. The DNA of the CDR3 is TGTGCCATCCGGGGACTGCCCGGCACTGAAGCTTTCTTT.